The 2 T cell receptor beta chains listed next were all sequenced from one sample in a study of blood T cells in healthy people across ages. Sample-barcoded 5' priming and a J-beta primer mix drove a second PCR of about 6 to 12 cycles. From the 5' RACE reads, TCRdb called clonotypes with MiXCR, one entry per CDR3 protein. In the table there are about 650,000 distinct CDR3 sequences, roughly half of which are singletons. The sequenced sample was blood. These receptors all come from a woman of 80 years or more in good health.

This clonotype was counted ten times or more. This chain joins TRBV9 and TRBJ2-5; D remains unclear. CDR3 length: 15 amino acids. The V gene's germline CDR1 is SGDLS and CDR2 YYNGEE. Trimming pared 0 bases from V and 2 bases from J, leaving 11 bases between. CDR3 in DNA: TGTGCCAGCAGCGTAGATACGACACGACAAGAGACCCAGTACTTC. Residues: CASSVDTTRQETQYF.

This clonotype was seen a few times. V and J are TRBV20-1 and TRBJ2-7, with D tentatively TRBD1 (6 bases). V was shortened by 4 bases and J by 2 bases, with 9 bases between the two germline ends. The CDR3 totals 12 residues. Germline-derived CDR1 and CDR2 are DFQATT and SNEGSKA (reference sequence). The CDR3 nucleotides read TGCAGTGCTAAGGGGGATACCTACGAGCAGTACTTC. Its translation: CSAKGDTYEQYF.